What follows describes a single TCR beta chain. The CDR3 end is not reached by the read, which stops 3 residues before it; the germline J gene fills it in. Sequencing used immunoSEQ multiplex PCR; TCRdb keeps in-frame clones, though not all of them. Its table records 23,000 or so clones. These data originate in a study of T cells in women clearing cervical HPV infection. The V and J ends lost 6 bases and 7 bases, in that order; junction bases with no gene match: 11. CDR1 SEHNR and CDR2 FQNEAQ come from the germline V gene (reference sequence). The CDR3 length is 15 residues. The sample comprised blood buffy coat. The V gene is TRBV7-9, the J gene TRBJ2-1; 8 nucleotides match TRBD2. The origin of this receptor is a woman between 18 and 69 years old with a cervical HPV16 infection that either progressed to CIN3+ or cleared (not recorded which). CDR3 DNA, as far as it was read: TGTGCCAGCAGTGAGAGGCTAGCGGGTCTGAATGAG. Protein sequence: CASSERLAGLNE. The whole CDR3 sequence reads CASSERLAGLNEQFF. Supplemented by reference TRBV7-9 and TRBJ2-1, the full variable domain reads DTGVSQNPRHKITKRGQNVTFRCDPISEHNRLYWYRQTLGQGPEFLTYFQNEAQLEKSRLLSDRFSAERPKGSFSTLEIQRTEQGDSAMYLCASSERLAGLNEQFFGPGTRLTVL.